Listed below are T cell receptor beta chains from one sample, sequenced in a study of beta chain features in type 1 diabetes. Assay used: immunoSEQ multiplex PCR; TCRdb lists only in-frame clones, some missing. Of a few hundred thousand clones in the sample, 10% to 15% were seen once. The sequencing sample was made of naive CD4+ T cells from blood. The receptor set was obtained from a woman aged 18-30 years with type 1 diabetes. The CDR3 runs from the conserved cysteine through the conserved F or W. The D gene is left open where the match is weak.

J gene | D gene | V gene | CDR3 protein
TRBJ1-4 | . | TRBV4-3 | CASSQAGYSQFGNEKLFF
TRBJ2-5 | . | TRBV9 | CASSVAQYQETQYF
TRBJ2-7 | TRBD1 | TRBV7-9 | CASGGQGAYEQYF
TRBJ2-5 | . | TRBV2 | CASTPQETQYF
TRBJ1-5 | TRBD1 | TRBV28 | CASTLSPGTVSQPQHF
TRBJ2-1 | . | TRBV7-9 | CASSLVSNEQFF
TRBJ1-2 | TRBD1 | TRBV6-5 | CASSQDRVLGYTF
TRBJ2-1 | TRBD2 | TRBV11-2 | CASSLDLRLAVYNEQFF
TRBJ1-2 | . | TRBV5-6 | CASMWEGNRGYTF
TRBJ1-2 | . | TRBV6-4 | CASSDSTGYGYTF
TRBJ1-2 | . | TRBV5-8 | CASSFGEDGYTF
TRBJ2-1 | TRBD1 | TRBV13 | CASSLFLDRVINEQFF
TRBJ2-5 | . | TRBV4-1 | CASSRSSGSVKETQYF
TRBJ1-1 | . | TRBV5-4 | CASSSQGSLDTEAFF
TRBJ2-1 | TRBD1 | TRBV15 | CATSSPGDRGHNEQFF
TRBJ2-3 | . | TRBV9 | CASSVVRDTDTQYF
TRBJ2-7 | . | TRBV11-2 | CASSSDGQLWGQQYF
TRBJ1-2 | . | TRBV7-2 | CASSLASGVNYGYTF
TRBJ2-7 | TRBD1 | TRBV29-1 | CSVYQGAGPYEQYF
TRBJ1-5 | TRBD1 | TRBV2 | CASSGTGGRNQPQHF
TRBJ2-5 | TRBD2 | TRBV6-5 | CASRPLGREETQYF
TRBJ2-6 | . | TRBV7-3 | CASSPPSVVGANVLTF
TRBJ1-5 | TRBD1 | TRBV2 | CASSGTGDVQPQHF
TRBJ2-7 | TRBD1 | TRBV11-2 | CASRAPGQGNYEQYF
TRBJ2-7 | TRBD2 | TRBV28 | CASSSTGGEYEQYF